This TCR beta chain emerged from a study of CD8+CD57+ T cells in acquired aplastic anemia. Comment on this clonotype: The junction does not match germline at one end; this may be a read error.

Genomic DNA templated the TCR beta VDJ and CDR3 profiling. TCRdb analysed the reads with MiXCR anew, one entry per CDR3 protein. The sample carries about 62,000 distinct CDR3 sequences, about 54% recorded once. Germline values: CDR1 SQVTM, CDR2 ANQGSEA. There are 15 residues in the CDR3. J is TRBJ2-7 and V is TRBV29-1, with 9 bases identical to TRBD2. The sample consisted of sorted CD4+, CD8+, or CD8+CD57+ T cells (not recorded which) from PBMCs. The source is a human donor in good health, serving as a control. This chain's CDR3 is CSAVRREGLTGELYF. CDR3 nucleotide sequence: TGCAGCGCTGTAAGGCGGGAGGGACTCACCGGGGAGCTGTACTTC.